The rows below give T cell receptor beta chains drawn from one sample of a study of blood T cell repertoires in COVID-19. Sequencing was performed with immunoSEQ multiplex PCR; in TCRdb, only in-frame clones are kept and a portion is missing. The profile shows roughly 68,000 clones, 76% of them singletons. The sample comprised peripheral blood. The source of these receptors is a man aged 55-75 years with COVID-19, enrolled during active disease. CDR3s include the opening cysteine and the closing phenylalanine or tryptophan. Each record gives: V gene, J gene, clone size, D gene, CDR3 DNA, CDR3 protein. D genes are given only for firm matches. Only some rows state a clone size, as once, few, many or a class for expanded clones.

TRBV5-1	TRBJ2-7	.	.	TGCGCCAGCAGCTTTGATAGCAAGGCCCCCAGCTACGAGCAGTACTTC	CASSFDSKAPSYEQYF
TRBV29-1	TRBJ2-1	.	.	TGCAGCGTTGAAGTTCGGGGTGACGCGAATGAGCAGTTCTTC	CSVEVRGDANEQFF
TRBV28	TRBJ1-2	.	.	TGTGCCAGCAGCCCAGCAGGGCCCAACTATGGCTACACCTTC	CASSPAGPNYGYTF
TRBV6-5	TRBJ2-3	.	TRBD1	TGTGCCAGCAAACTGACAGGGGGAGGCGATACGCAGTATTTT	CASKLTGGGDTQYF
TRBV9	TRBJ1-4	.	.	TGTGCCAGCAGCGTATCAGGGCCTAATGAAAAACTGTTTTTT	CASSVSGPNEKLFF
TRBV29-1	TRBJ1-1	.	.	TGCAGCACCGCCGGGGTTACTGAAGCTTTCTTT	CSTAGVTEAFF
TRBV19	TRBJ1-2	.	TRBD1	TGTGCCAGTAGTTGGACAGGGGGTACTGGCTACACCTTC	CASSWTGGTGYTF
TRBV18	TRBJ1-5	.	.	TGTGCCAGCTCACCAGGGGGGAATCAGCCCCAGCATTTT	CASSPGGNQPQHF
TRBV25-1	TRBJ2-3	.	.	TGTGCCAGCAGAGATAGAGCAGATACGCAGTATTTT	CASRDRADTQYF
TRBV10-3	TRBJ2-1	.	TRBD1	TGTGCCATCAGGGGACAGGGAGGGTTCAATGAGCAGTTCTTC	CAIRGQGGFNEQFF
TRBV2	TRBJ2-5	.	.	TGTGCCAGCAGTGAGCAAACGGGTGGGGAGACCCAGTACTTC	CASSEQTGGETQYF
TRBV5-1	TRBJ2-2	.	.	TGCGCCAGCAAGGGAGGGGGAACCGGGGAGCTGTTTTTT	CASKGGGTGELFF
TRBV19	TRBJ2-7	.	TRBD1	TGTGCCAGCAGCGACAGGGTAGGATACGAGCAGTACTTC	CASSDRVGYEQYF
TRBV10-3	TRBJ2-5	.	TRBD1	TGTGCCATGGGACAGACCCAAGAGACCCAGTACTTC	CAMGQTQETQYF
TRBV20-1	TRBJ1-3	once	.	TGCAGTGCTAGTACAGTGGGTTTTGGAAACACCATATATTTT	CSASTVGFGNTIYF
TRBV28	TRBJ2-3	.	TRBD2	TGTGCCAGCAAAATGGGCGGGGGGCCAGATACGCAGTATTTT	CASKMGGGPDTQYF
TRBV3-1/TRBV3-2	TRBJ2-3	.	TRBD1	TGTGCCAGCAGCCCCTCGGGACAGGGCACAGATACGCAGTATTTT	CASSPSGQGTDTQYF
TRBV7-2	TRBJ2-4	.	.	TGTGCCAGCAGCTCTACTCGGGCCAAAAACATTCAGTACTTC	CASSSTRAKNIQYF
TRBV6-1	TRBJ1-6	.	.	TGTGCCAGCAGTGAAAGCGGGTTCAATTCACCCCTCCACTTT	CASSESGFNSPLHF
TRBV30	TRBJ1-5	.	TRBD1	TGTGCCTGGAGTCTTCCCGGGACAGGGAAACAGCCCCAGCATTTT	CAWSLPGTGKQPQHF
TRBV5-1	TRBJ1-1	.	.	TGCGCCAGCAGCTTTACGGGGAGCGAGAACACTGAAGCTTTCTTT	CASSFTGSENTEAFF
TRBV5-4	TRBJ2-7	.	.	TGTGCCAGCAGCTTGAAAGGAGGGGACGAGCAGTACTTC	CASSLKGGDEQYF
TRBV23-1	TRBJ1-2	.	TRBD1	TGCGCCAGCAGTCACAGCGACAGGGGATTTCCCTATGGCTACACCTTC	CASSHSDRGFPYGYTF
TRBV28	TRBJ2-7	.	TRBD2	TGTGCCAGCAGTTTAGGGACTAGCGGGATGTACGAGCAGTACTTC	CASSLGTSGMYEQYF
TRBV5-1	TRBJ2-5	once	.	TGCGCCAGCAGCTTGGGGGAGACCCAGGCCCAGTACTTC	CASSLGETQAQYF
TRBV7-6	TRBJ2-1	.	.	TGTGCCAGCAGCCCACCAGAAGCGGAGTCCTACAATGAGCAGTTCTTC	CASSPPEAESYNEQFF
TRBV5-1	TRBJ1-4	.	.	TGCGCCAGCAGTGAGGGGGCAACTAATGAAAAACTGTTTTTT	CASSEGATNEKLFF
TRBV12-3/TRBV12-4	TRBJ2-3	.	TRBD2	TGTGCCAGCAGTGGGACTAGCGGGAATACGCAGTATTTT	CASSGTSGNTQYF
TRBV2	TRBJ2-1	few	.	TGTGCCAGCAGAGCACTAGTAAGCTCCTACAATGAGCAGTTCTTC	CASRALVSSYNEQFF
TRBV5-5	TRBJ1-4	.	.	TGTGCCAGCAGCGGGCACAGGGTGGCTAATGAAAAACTGTTTTTT	CASSGHRVANEKLFF
TRBV7-9	TRBJ1-6	.	.	TGTGCCAGCACCAACAGGGATAATTCACCCCTCCACTTT	CASTNRDNSPLHF